What follows is one T cell receptor beta chain and its context. The antigen is not known. The repertoire was sequenced with immunoSEQ multiplex PCR; TCRdb's copy has only in-frame clones and lacks some. This sample has 90,000 to 120,000 clones, with 92% found just once. The entry originates in a study of T cell responses to AZD1222 COVID-19 vaccine. General observations from the study: Repertoire sampling happened only post peak T cell response. CD4 TCRs associated with vaccination spanned spike, dominating at 160-218 and 743-854.

The CDR3 covers 13 residues. The J segment lost 2 bases and the V segment lost 4 bases, leaving 4 bases of the junction unmatched. Germline loops: CDR1 GTSNPN, CDR2 SVGIG (reference sequence). The sequencing used peripheral blood, collected 28 days after the second AZD1222 dose. This receptor was identified in an adult who received the AZD1222 COVID-19 vaccine. V usage is TRBV30 and J usage is TRBJ1-2; 7 bases are a match to TRBD1. CDR3 protein: CAWNQGQNYGYTF. CDR3 coding DNA: TGTGCCTGGAACCAGGGACAGAACTATGGCTACACCTTC.